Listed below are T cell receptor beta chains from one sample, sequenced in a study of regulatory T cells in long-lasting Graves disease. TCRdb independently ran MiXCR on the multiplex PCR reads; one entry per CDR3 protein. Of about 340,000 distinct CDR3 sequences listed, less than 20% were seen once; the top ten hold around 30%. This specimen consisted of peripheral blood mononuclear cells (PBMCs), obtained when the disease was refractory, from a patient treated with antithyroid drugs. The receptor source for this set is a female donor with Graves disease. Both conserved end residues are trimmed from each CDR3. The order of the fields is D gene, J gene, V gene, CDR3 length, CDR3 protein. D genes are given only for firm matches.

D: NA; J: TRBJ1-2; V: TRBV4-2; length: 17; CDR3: ASSQEELRDLTYNYGYT
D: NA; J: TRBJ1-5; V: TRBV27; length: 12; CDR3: ASKLTGINQPQH
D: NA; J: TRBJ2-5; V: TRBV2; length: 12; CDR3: ASSESRAGETQY
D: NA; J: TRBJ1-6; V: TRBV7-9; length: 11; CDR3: ASSAYAGSPLH
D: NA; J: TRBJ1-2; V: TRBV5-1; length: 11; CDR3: ASSQDTNYGYT
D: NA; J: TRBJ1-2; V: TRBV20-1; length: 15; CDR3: SAREFGPPRLLSGYT
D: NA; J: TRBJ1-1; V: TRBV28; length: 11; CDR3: ASSLSRQFEAF
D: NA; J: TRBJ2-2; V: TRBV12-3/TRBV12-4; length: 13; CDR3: ASSLYHLNTGELF
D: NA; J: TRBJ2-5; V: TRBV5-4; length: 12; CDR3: ASSPNAGQETQY
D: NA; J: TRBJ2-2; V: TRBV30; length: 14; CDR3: AWTPGGFLNTGELF
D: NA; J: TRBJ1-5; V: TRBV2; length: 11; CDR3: ASSLEGHQPQH
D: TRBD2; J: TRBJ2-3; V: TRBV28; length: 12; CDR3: ASHKREFTDTQY
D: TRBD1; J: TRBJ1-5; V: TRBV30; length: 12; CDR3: AWSLRQGYQPQH
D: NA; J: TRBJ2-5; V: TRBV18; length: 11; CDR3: ASSPERGGTQY
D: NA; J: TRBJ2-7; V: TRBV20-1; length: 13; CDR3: SATPDSRMAYEQY
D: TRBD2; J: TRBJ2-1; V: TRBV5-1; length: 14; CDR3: ASSLRALAGNNEQF
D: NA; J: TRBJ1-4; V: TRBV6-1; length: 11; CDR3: ASRPGAGEKLF
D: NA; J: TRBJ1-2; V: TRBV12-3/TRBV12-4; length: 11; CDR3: ASSFGEGYGYT
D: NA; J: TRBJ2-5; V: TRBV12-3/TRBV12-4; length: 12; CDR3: ASSFSGGYETQY
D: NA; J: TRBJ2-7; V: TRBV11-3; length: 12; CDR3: ASSSGLGRGEQY
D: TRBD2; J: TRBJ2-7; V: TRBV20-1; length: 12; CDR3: SASRLARAYEQY
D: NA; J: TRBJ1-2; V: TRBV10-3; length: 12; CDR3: AISESGERGGYT
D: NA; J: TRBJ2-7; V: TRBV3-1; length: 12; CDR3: ASNPGTGDGEQY
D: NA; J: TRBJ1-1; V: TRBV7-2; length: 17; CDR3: ASSYIPDRTGLRNTEAF
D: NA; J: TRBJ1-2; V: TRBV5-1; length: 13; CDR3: ASSLTADLGYGYT
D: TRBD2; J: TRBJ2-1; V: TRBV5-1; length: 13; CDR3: ASSWLAGAYNEQF
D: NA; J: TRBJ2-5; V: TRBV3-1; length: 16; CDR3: ASSLIRAGNRYQETQY
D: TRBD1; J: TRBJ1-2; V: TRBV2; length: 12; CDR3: ASSGGQTYYGYT
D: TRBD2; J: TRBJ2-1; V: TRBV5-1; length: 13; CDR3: ASRRLAGSYNEQF
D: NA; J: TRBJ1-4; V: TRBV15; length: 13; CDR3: ATSRVGRTGEKLF
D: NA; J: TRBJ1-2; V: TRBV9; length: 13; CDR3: ASSLDPNLSYGYT
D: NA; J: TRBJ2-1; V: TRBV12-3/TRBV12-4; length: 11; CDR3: ASTNSGNNEQF
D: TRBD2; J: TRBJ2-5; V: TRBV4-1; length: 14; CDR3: ASSHRLAGGKETQY
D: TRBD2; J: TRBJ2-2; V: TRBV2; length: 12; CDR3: ASNRLATTGELF
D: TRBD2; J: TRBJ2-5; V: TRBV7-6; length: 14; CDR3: ASSLATSGGQETQY
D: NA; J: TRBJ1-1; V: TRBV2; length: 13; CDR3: ASSQEQGLNTEAF
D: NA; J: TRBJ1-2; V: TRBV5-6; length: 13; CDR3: ASSLAGTEDYGYT
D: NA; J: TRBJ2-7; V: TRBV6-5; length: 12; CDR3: ASSYWTVTYEQY
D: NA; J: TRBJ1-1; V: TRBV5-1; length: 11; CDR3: ASSLQFGTEAF
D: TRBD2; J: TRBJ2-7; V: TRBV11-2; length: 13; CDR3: ASSIGTSASYEQY
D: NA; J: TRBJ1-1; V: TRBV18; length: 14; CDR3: ASSPPGVQGGTEAF
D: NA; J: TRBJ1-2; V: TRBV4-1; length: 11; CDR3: ASRGPGDYGYT
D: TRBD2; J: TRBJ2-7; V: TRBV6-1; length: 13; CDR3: ASSRPGGKHYEQY
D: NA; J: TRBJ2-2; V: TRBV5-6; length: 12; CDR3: ASTGTTNTGELF
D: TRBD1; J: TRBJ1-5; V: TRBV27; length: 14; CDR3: ASSSKRDRSNQPQH
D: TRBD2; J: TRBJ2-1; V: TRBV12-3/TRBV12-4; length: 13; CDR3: ASSPSGGSYNEQF
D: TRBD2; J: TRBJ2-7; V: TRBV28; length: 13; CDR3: ASSSGSGTSYEQY
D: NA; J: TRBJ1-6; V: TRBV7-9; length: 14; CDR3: ASSLPPGLYNSPLH
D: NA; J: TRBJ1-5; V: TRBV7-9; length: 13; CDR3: ASSLNDMPNQPQH
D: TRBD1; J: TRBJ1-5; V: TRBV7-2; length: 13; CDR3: ASSPRTGGDQPQH
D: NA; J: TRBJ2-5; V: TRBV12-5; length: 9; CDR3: ASVAGEDQY
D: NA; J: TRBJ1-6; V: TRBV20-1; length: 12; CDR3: SARDGPYNSPLH
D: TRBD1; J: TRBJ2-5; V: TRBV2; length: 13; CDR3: VSRKGTGGAETQY
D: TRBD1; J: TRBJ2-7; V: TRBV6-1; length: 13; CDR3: ASSESWTGTYEQY
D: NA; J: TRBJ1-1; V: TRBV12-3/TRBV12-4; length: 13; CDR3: ASSQRGGVGTEAF
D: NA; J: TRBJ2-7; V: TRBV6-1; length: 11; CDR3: ASRTMGHYEQY
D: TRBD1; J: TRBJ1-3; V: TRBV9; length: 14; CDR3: ASSKEGQTSGNTIY
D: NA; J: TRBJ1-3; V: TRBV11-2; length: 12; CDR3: ASSQQGAGNTIY
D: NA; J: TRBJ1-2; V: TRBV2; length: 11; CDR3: ASSPRGFGGYT